The 19 T cell receptor beta chains below all came from one sample that was sequenced in a study of T cells expressing NK-cell markers. For each CDR3 protein, TCRdb gives one entry from its re-call of the 5' RACE reads, without DNA. This table holds over 350,000 distinct CDR3 sequences. Sequencing was performed on blood T cells: a sorted CD56 or NKG2C T cell subset, CD4+ or CD8+ T cells, or bulk PBMC T cells (not recorded which). These receptors were collected from a woman in her forties or fifties in good health.

The chain is built from TRBV10-3 and TRBJ2-5; the D call from TCRdb, TRBD1, cannot be confirmed without DNA. In germline, CDR1 is ENHRY, CDR2 SYGVKD. The CDR3 is 13 residues long. CDR3 in amino acids: CATMIAGAETQYF.

J is TRBJ2-3 and V is TRBV10-3; checking the TCRdb D call of TRBD1 is not possible without DNA. The CDR3 is 13 residues long. Germline-derived CDR1 and CDR2 are ENHRY and SYGVKD. The CDR3: CAISPGVVATQYF.

This chain connects TRBV12-3 or TRBV12-4 to TRBJ1-1; TCRdb lists TRBD1, though no DNA is available to test this call. The CDR3 is made up of 14 amino acids. This chain's CDR3 is CASSLSPINTEAFF.

The chain is built from TRBV5-1 and TRBJ1-5; TCRdb proposes TRBD1, but this gene call is untestable without DNA. The germline V gene has CDR1 SGHRS and CDR2 YFSETQ. This CDR3 is 18 amino acids long. The CDR3 sequence: CASSLEGTGRVSSQPQHF.

J is TRBJ1-3 and V is TRBV7-9. The CDR3 spans 15 residues. CDR1 SEHNR and CDR2 FQNEAQ come from the germline V gene (reference sequence). CDR3 in amino acids: CASSLVLGGGNTIYF.

The genes are TRBV5-6 and TRBJ2-5; no DNA is available, so the TRBD2 call from TCRdb remains unchecked. From germline, CDR1 is SGHDT and CDR2 YYEEEE. The CDR3 covers 17 residues. CDR3 residues: CASSLYGLAGSVETQYF.

This chain links TRBV4-1 with TRBJ2-1; TCRdb outputs TRBD2, but without DNA this stays unchecked. The CDR3 runs to 15 residues. CDR1 is MGHRA, CDR2 YSYEKL, per germline. CDR3 amino acids: CASSQVGRERDEQFF.

This chain joins TRBV20-1 and TRBJ2-3; the TCRdb D gene call, TRBD1, has no DNA to confirm it. The length of the CDR3 is 14 residues. CDR1 and CDR2 (germline): DFQATT, SNEGSKA (reference sequence). The chain's CDR3 is CSASTGQGRVAQYF.

CDR3 residues: CAWNAGGPADTQYF. The chain couples TRBV30 to TRBJ2-3; TCRdb returns TRBD2, unconfirmable since there is no DNA. Germline CDR1 and CDR2: GTSNPN and SVGIG (reference sequence). The CDR3 is 14 residues long.

The genes are TRBV19 and TRBJ1-2. Per germline, CDR1 LNHDA and CDR2 SQIVND (reference sequence). The CDR3 is 13 amino acids. This CDR3 is CASRTTGDYGYTF.

J is TRBJ2-5 and V is TRBV7-9. CDR3 length: 15 amino acids. In germline, CDR1 is SEHNR, CDR2 FQNEAQ (reference sequence). CDR3 region: CASSLASATQETQYF.

V is TRBV5-1 and J is TRBJ2-2; TCRdb designates TRBD2, a call that cannot be tested without DNA. This CDR3 is 15 amino acids long. The germline V gene has CDR1 SGHRS and CDR2 YFSETQ. CDR3 protein: CASSLGPLGTGELFF.

The chain recombines TRBV29-1 with TRBJ1-3. Germline V lookup: CDR1 SQVTM, CDR2 ANQGSEA. This CDR3 has 12 residues. The CDR3 is CSVETQINTIYF.

This chain joins TRBV5-5 and TRBJ1-6; lacking DNA, the TRBD1 call made by TCRdb goes unchecked. Germline loops: CDR1 SGHKS, CDR2 YYEKEE (reference sequence). There are 15 residues in the CDR3. CDR3 sequence reads: CASSPLDGGNSPLHF.

The chain carries TRBV28 and TRBJ2-1; the TRBD2 assignment by TCRdb is unverifiable without DNA. This CDR3 region has 16 residues. Germline assignment: CDR1 MDHEN and CDR2 SYDVKM. The CDR3 sequence: CASSPSGLAGYNEQFF.

V is TRBV2 and J is TRBJ2-7; with no DNA, the TCRdb D assignment of TRBD2 cannot be verified. Germline V gives CDR1 SNHLY, CDR2 FYNNEI. This CDR3 has 16 amino acids. CDR3 region: CASRAGGPIGVYEQYF.

The gene calls are TRBV21-1 and TRBJ1-5; there is no DNA to check the TCRdb D call of TRBD1. TRBV21-1 is a pseudogene locus. The CDR3 loop spans 16 amino acids. The CDR3 sequence is CASSPVPGNSNQPQHF.

The CDR3 is CASSGGAYTGELFF. The rearrangement uses TRBV25-1 and TRBJ2-2; TCRdb outputs TRBD2, but without DNA this stays unchecked. This CDR3 is built from 14 residues. CDR1 MGHDK and CDR2 SYGVNS come from the germline V gene.

The V and J genes are TRBV11-3 and TRBJ2-1. Germline CDR1 reads SGHNT; CDR2 reads YENEEA. This CDR3 is 12 amino acids long. CDR3 in amino acids: CASSLDGDEQFF.